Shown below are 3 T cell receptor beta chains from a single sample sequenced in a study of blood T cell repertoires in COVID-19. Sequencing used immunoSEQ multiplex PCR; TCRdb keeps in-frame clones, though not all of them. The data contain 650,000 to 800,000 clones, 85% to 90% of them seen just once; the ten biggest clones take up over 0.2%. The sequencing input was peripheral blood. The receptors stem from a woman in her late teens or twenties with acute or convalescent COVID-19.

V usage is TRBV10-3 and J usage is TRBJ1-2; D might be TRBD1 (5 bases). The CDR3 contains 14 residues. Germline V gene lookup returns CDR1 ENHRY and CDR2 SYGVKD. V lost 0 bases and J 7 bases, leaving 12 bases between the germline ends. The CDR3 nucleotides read TGTGCCATCAGTGAGTCCAGGGATCCGCCTGGCTACACCTTC. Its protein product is CAISESRDPPGYTF.

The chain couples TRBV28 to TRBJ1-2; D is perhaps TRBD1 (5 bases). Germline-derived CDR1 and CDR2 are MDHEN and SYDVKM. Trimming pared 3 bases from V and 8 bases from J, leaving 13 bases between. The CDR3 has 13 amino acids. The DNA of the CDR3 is TGTGCCAGCAGTTTCCCCCAGGGAGGGGGCTACACCTTC. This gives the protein CASSFPQGGGYTF.

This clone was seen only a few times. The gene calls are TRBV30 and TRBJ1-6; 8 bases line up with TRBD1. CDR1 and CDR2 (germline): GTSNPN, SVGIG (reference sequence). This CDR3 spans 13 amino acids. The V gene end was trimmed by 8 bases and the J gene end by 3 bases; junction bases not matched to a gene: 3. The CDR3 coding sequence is TGTGCCGGGACAGGCAACTATAATTCACCCCTCCACTTT. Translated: CAGTGNYNSPLHF.